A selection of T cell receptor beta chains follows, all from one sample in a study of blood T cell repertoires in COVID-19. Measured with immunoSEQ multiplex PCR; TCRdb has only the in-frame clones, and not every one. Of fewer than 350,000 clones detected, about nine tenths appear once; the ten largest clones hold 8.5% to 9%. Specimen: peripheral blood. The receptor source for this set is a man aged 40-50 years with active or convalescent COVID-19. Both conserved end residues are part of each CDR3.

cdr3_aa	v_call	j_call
CASSRLGSGRGRNEQFF	TRBV14	TRBJ2-1
CASSISGQTTYEQYF	TRBV19	TRBJ2-7
CSVYGRTQGTEAFF	TRBV29-1	TRBJ1-1
CASKPPGGWDEQFF	TRBV5-6	TRBJ2-1
CASSSDFPYEQYF	TRBV6-5	TRBJ2-7
CAWAPTGIGTEAFF	TRBV30	TRBJ1-1
CASGGSGLAGRWYEQYF	TRBV21-1	TRBJ2-7
CATSDRGVPEAFF	TRBV24-1	TRBJ1-1
CAISESSRNTEAFF	TRBV10-3	TRBJ1-1
CASPGEVTEAFF	TRBV7-9	TRBJ1-1
CASSPGQGTYNSPLHF	TRBV5-1	TRBJ1-6
CASSSLAATDTQYF	TRBV18	TRBJ2-3
CASREAPGANYGYTF	TRBV9	TRBJ1-2
CASSPARPALYSPLHF	TRBV19	TRBJ1-6
CASSNHTAAGLAGAVYEQYF	TRBV21-1	TRBJ2-7
CASKLFPSSYEQYF	TRBV19	TRBJ2-7
CASRTTGAGRGYTF	TRBV6-5	TRBJ1-2
CASSLGQGALGYTF	TRBV7-2	TRBJ1-2
CASSWGGEMNTEAFF	TRBV5-4	TRBJ1-1
CASTRQYNSPLHF	TRBV12-3/TRBV12-4	TRBJ1-6
CASRGGAGETQYF	TRBV2	TRBJ2-5
CASSPGTSVQETQYF	TRBV7-9	TRBJ2-5
CASSPPEVGLAVYEQYF	TRBV3-1/TRBV3-2	TRBJ2-7
CASSLGVGGHTGELFF	TRBV5-1	TRBJ2-2
CASKEAGKGYEQYF	TRBV27	TRBJ2-7
CASNVGTGGGYTF	TRBV12-3/TRBV12-4	TRBJ1-2
CASSLGNYEQYF	TRBV12-3/TRBV12-4	TRBJ2-7
CAWSTGTGVRSGTETQYF	TRBV30	TRBJ2-5
CASSVSGQGSYEQYF	TRBV9	TRBJ2-7
CASSIKSGEQFF	TRBV7-3	TRBJ2-1
CASDPGVPPNSPLHF	TRBV6-5	TRBJ1-6
CASSHPPGMWEKLFF	TRBV7-9	TRBJ1-4
CSVEPPGTGGEKLFF	TRBV29-1	TRBJ1-4
CASSLRTPFEQYF	TRBV12-3/TRBV12-4	TRBJ2-7
CASSLQGASGNTIYF	TRBV7-8	TRBJ1-3
CAISDPGTKPYEQYF	TRBV10-3	TRBJ2-7
CSVRGSGGNTGELFF	TRBV29-1	TRBJ2-2
CASSSIAGSRGTDTQYF	TRBV5-5	TRBJ2-3